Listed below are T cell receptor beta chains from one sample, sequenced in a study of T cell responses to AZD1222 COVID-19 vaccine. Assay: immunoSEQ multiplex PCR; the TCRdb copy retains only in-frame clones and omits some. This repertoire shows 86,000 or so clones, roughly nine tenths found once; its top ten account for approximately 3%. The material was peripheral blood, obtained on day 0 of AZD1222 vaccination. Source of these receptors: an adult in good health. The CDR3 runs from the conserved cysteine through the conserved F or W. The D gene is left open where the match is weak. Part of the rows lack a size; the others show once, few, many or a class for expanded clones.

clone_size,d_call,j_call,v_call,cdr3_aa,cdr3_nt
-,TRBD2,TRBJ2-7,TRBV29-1,CSVEVSGRLYEQYF,TGCAGCGTTGAGGTTAGCGGGAGGCTTTACGAGCAGTACTTC
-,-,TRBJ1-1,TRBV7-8,CASSSRSTAGNTEAFF,TGTGCCAGCAGCTCTCGCTCTACAGCCGGGAACACTGAAGCTTTCTTT
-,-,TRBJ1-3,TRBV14,CASSALAPGTISGNTIYF,TGTGCCAGCAGCGCCCTTGCTCCGGGCACAATCTCTGGAAACACCATATATTTT
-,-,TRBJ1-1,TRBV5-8,CASRALMNTEAFF,TGTGCCAGCAGGGCGCTTATGAACACTGAAGCTTTCTTT
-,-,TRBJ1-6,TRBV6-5,CASSQSSYNSPLHF,TGTGCCAGCAGCCAGAGCTCCTATAATTCACCCCTCCACTTT
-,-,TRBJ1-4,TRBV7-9,CASSSHGTNEKLFF,TGTGCCAGCAGCTCACACGGAACTAATGAAAAACTGTTTTTT
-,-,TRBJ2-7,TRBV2,CASSGLDLNEQYF,TGTGCCAGCAGTGGGCTAGATCTCAACGAGCAGTACTTC
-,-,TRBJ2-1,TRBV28,CASILRVGDYNEQFF,TGTGCCAGCATCCTACGGGTGGGGGACTACAATGAGCAGTTCTTC
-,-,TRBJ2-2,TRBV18,CASSSGQNTGELFF,TGTGCCAGCTCATCCGGACAGAACACCGGGGAGCTGTTTTTT
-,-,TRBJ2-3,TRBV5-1,CASSMGQGTDTQYF,TGCGCCAGCAGCATGGGGCAAGGAACAGATACGCAGTATTTT
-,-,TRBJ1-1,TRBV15,CATSRDGPMNTEAFF,TGTGCCACCAGCAGAGACGGACCCATGAACACTGAAGCTTTCTTT
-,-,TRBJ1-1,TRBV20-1,CSARGASEAFF,TGCAGTGCTAGAGGCGCAAGTGAAGCTTTCTTT
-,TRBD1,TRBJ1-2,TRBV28,CASSLRQGWYGYTF,TGTGCCAGCAGTTTACGACAGGGATGGTATGGCTACACCTTC
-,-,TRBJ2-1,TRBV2,CASTSRRDSEQFF,TGTGCCAGCACCTCGAGAAGGGACTCTGAGCAGTTCTTC
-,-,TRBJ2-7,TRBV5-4,CASSWSGVIQGEQYF,TGTGCCAGCAGTTGGTCTGGGGTTATACAGGGCGAGCAGTACTTC
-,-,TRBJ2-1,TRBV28,CASKNSGGANYNEQFF,TGTGCCAGCAAAAATTCGGGGGGCGCGAACTACAATGAGCAGTTCTTC
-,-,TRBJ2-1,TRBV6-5,CASSSTGTRANEQFF,TGTGCCAGCAGTTCGACAGGGACTAGGGCCAATGAGCAGTTCTTC
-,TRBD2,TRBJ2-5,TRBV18,CASSPRTSGEETQYF,TGTGCCAGCTCCCCGCGGACTAGCGGAGAAGAGACCCAGTACTTC
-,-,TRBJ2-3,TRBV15,CATSRGARSTDTQYF,TGTGCCACCAGCAGAGGCGCCAGGAGTACAGATACGCAGTATTTT
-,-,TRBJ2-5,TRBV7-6,CASSLFGGGSETQYF,TGTGCCAGCAGCCTCTTTGGGGGGGGCAGCGAGACCCAGTACTTC
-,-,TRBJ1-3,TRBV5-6,CASSLQGSSGNTIYF,TGTGCCAGCAGCTTGCAGGGAAGCTCTGGAAACACCATATATTTT
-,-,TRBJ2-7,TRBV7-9,CASSLVSRGGDEQYF,TGTGCCAGCAGCTTAGTCTCGAGGGGCGGCGACGAGCAGTACTTC
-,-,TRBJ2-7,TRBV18,CASSHNQGYEQYF,TGTGCCAGCTCACACAACCAGGGCTACGAGCAGTACTTC
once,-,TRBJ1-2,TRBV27,CASSFSTASLHYGYTF,TGTGCCAGCAGTTTTTCGACAGCTAGCCTCCACTATGGCTACACCTTC
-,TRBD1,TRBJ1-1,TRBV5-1,CASSSQGGNTEAFF,TGCGCCAGCAGTTCTCAGGGGGGGAACACTGAAGCTTTCTTT
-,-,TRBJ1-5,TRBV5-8,CASSQAVGSYNQPQHF,TGTGCCAGCAGCCAGGCGGTCGGGAGTTACAATCAGCCCCAGCATTTT
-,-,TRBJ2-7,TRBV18,CASSPDRSSYEQYF,TGTGCCAGCTCACCTGACAGAAGCTCCTACGAGCAGTACTTC
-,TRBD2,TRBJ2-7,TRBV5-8,CASSQGLAGGSYEQYF,TGTGCCAGCAGCCAGGGACTAGCGGGGGGTTCCTACGAGCAGTACTTC
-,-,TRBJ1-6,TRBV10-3,CAISETGTDKSSYNSPLHF,TGTGCCATCAGTGAGACAGGGACGGACAAAAGCTCCTATAATTCACCCCTCCACTTT